The next 18 T cell receptor beta chains were all read from a single sample in a study of CD8 T cells in ankylosing spondylitis. Findings and limits, study-wide: One TCR beta motif, made up of several highly homologous variants, appeared characteristic of ankylosing spondylitis blood.

Each CDR3 protein gets one entry after TCRdb re-called the 5' RACE reads with MiXCR. The sample has fewer than 550,000 distinct CDR3 sequences, approximately 5% seen once. These TCRs are of unknown antigen specificity. Sequencing was carried out using blood, either unsorted or a sorted T cell fraction (not recorded which). Receptor source: a male donor with ankylosing spondylitis.

This clonotype was recorded at least ten times. The chain has TRBV20-1 and TRBJ2-2; 7 nucleotides agree with TRBD2. After removal of 4 bases from V and 3 bases from J, the junction contained 5 bases not matched to a gene. There are 14 residues in the CDR3. Germline V gene sequence: CDR1 DFQATT, CDR2 SNEGSKA (reference sequence). The CDR3 reads CSANVAGDTGELFF. The CDR3 DNA reads TGCAGTGCTAATGTGGCGGGAGACACCGGGGAGCTGTTTTTT.

The chain recombines TRBV12-3 or TRBV12-4 with TRBJ1-6; D is undetermined. The V end lost 2 bases, the J end lost 10 bases, and 12 bases lay between the germline ends. The CDR3 length is 14 residues. The chain's CDR3 is CASSLRPFGSPLHF. The CDR3 coding sequence is TGTGCCAGCAGTTTAAGACCGTTTGGGTCACCCCTCCACTTT.

This clonotype was detected many times. The chain recombines TRBV29-1 with TRBJ2-4; D unresolved. The CDR3 is made up of 16 amino acids. CDR1 and CDR2 from the germline V gene are SQVTM and ANQGSEA. The V gene lost 5 bases and the J gene lost 0 bases, with 17 bases spanning the gap. Here the CDR3 reads CSVSRLQELAKNIQYF. Written as DNA, the CDR3 is TGCAGCGTTAGTCGCCTGCAGGAGTTAGCCAAAAACATTCAGTACTTC.

This clonotype was recorded many times. Mismatch with germline at one junction end may stem from a read error. The DNA of the CDR3 is TGTGTCAGCGGTGACTATGGCTACACCTTC. It codes for CVSGDYGYTF. The chain uses TRBV27 and TRBJ1-2, with D uncertain. Germline V gives CDR1 MNHEY, CDR2 SMNVEV (reference sequence). This CDR3 contains 10 residues.

This clonotype was seen at least ten times. This chain joins TRBV6-1 and TRBJ2-5; TRBD1 aligns across 9 bases. Unmatched junction bases numbered 7, after V lost 7 bases and J lost 4 bases. CDR3 length equals 14 residues. Germline CDR1 reads MNHNS; CDR2 reads SASEGT. The CDR3 DNA is TGTGCCAGCAATCCGGGACAGGGTATAGAGACCCAGTACTTC. It yields the protein CASNPGQGIETQYF.

This clonotype was seen many times. The chain carries TRBV29-1 and TRBJ2-1, with TRBD2 identical over 9 bases. CDR1 SQVTM and CDR2 ANQGSEA come from the germline V gene. V lost 6 bases to trimming and J lost 8 bases; unmatched junction nucleotides: 14. The CDR3 covers 15 residues. DNA of the CDR3: TGCAGCGTCGAGGGGGGTAGCGGGAGTTTCTATGAGCAGTTCTTC. This translates into CSVEGGSGSFYEQFF.

This clonotype was detected many times. CDR3 protein: CATSRDRRNEQFF. The CDR3 DNA sequence: TGTGCCACCAGCAGAGATCGGCGGAATGAGCAGTTCTTC. The V gene is TRBV15, the J gene TRBJ2-1; the D is unclear. The CDR3 covers 13 residues. Germline assignment: CDR1 LNHNV and CDR2 YYDKDF (reference sequence). The V end was cut by 0 bases, the J end by 7 bases, with 7 bases between.

The table lists this clonotype with many counts. Here the CDR3 reads CATTQGGLRSYNSPLHF. DNA for the CDR3: TGTGCCACCACCCAAGGAGGGCTAAGGTCCTATAATTCACCCCTCCACTTT. This chain uses TRBV15 with TRBJ1-6; D is unclear. The CDR3 consists of 17 residues. The V end was cut by 7 bases, the J end by 1 base, with 17 bases between. From germline, CDR1 is LNHNV and CDR2 YYDKDF (reference sequence).

This clonotype was counted many times. The chain carries TRBV12-3 or TRBV12-4 and TRBJ1-5; TRBD1 is a possible D gene (5 bases). V gave up 5 bases and J gave up 5 bases, with 13 bases separating them. The CDR3 is made up of 14 amino acids. The CDR3 bases are TGTGCCAGCAGTCAAGGGAGGGACGATCAGCCCCAGCATTTT. This translates into CASSQGRDDQPQHF.

This clonotype was recorded at least ten times. The chain carries TRBV29-1 and TRBJ1-1, with a tentative D call TRBD1 (5 bases). The CDR3 contains 13 residues. V lost 6 bases and J 2 bases, leaving 13 bases between the germline ends. CDR1 is SQVTM, CDR2 ANQGSEA, per germline. The CDR3 bases are TGCAGCGTGGGGCGGGTTTATAACACTGAAGCTTTCTTT. It encodes CSVGRVYNTEAFF.

This clonotype was seen many times. J is TRBJ2-4 and V is TRBV15, with D tentatively TRBD2 (6 bases). The CDR3 length is 14 residues. Between the trimmed V and J ends, which lost 1 base and 8 bases, there was a span of 12 bases. Per the germline V gene, CDR1 is LNHNV and CDR2 is YYDKDF (reference sequence). The chain's CDR3 is CATSRGGEMDIQYF. The CDR3, as DNA: TGTGCCACCAGCAGAGGCGGGGAGATGGACATTCAGTACTTC.

This clonotype appeared many times. The chain uses TRBV5-5 and TRBJ1-2; D possibly corresponds to TRBD1 (5 bases). The germline V gene has CDR1 SGHKS and CDR2 YYEKEE (reference sequence). Trimming left V 2 bases short and J 3 bases short, with 11 bases between. CDR3 size: 14 residues. The DNA of the CDR3 is TGTGCCAGCAGCTTAAAACAGGCTGACTATGGCTACACCTTC. Its translation: CASSLKQADYGYTF. Together with reference TRBV5-5 and TRBJ1-2, the CDR3 gives the full variable domain: DAGVTQSPTHLIKTRGQQVTLRCSPISGHKSVSWYQQVLGQGPQFIFQYYEKEERGRGNFPDRFSARQFPNYSSELNVNALLLGDSALYLCASSLKQADYGYTFGSGTRLTVV.

This clonotype was recorded at least ten times. This chain connects TRBV28 to TRBJ1-1; TRBD1 agrees at 7 bases. CDR1 is MDHEN, CDR2 SYDVKM, per germline. J gave up 0 bases and V 5 bases, and 6 bases lay outside the gene matches. This CDR3 spans 15 amino acids. CDR3 nucleotide sequence: TGTGCCAGCAGTGGACCGACAGGGCTGAACACTGAAGCTTTCTTT. It translates to CASSGPTGLNTEAFF.

This clonotype was found many times. The rearrangement joins TRBV15 to TRBJ2-3; a weak D match, TRBD2 (5 bases). Germline V gene sequence: CDR1 LNHNV, CDR2 YYDKDF (reference sequence). The CDR3 is made up of 14 amino acids. Trimming removed 4 bases from V and 3 bases from J, with 11 bases in between. CDR3 protein: CATSKGGPTDTQYF. As DNA, the CDR3 is TGTGCCACCAGCAAAGGAGGCCCGACAGATACGCAGTATTTT.

This clonotype was counted only a few times. This chain connects TRBV7-2 to TRBJ2-5, with TRBD1 as a possible D gene (5 bases). The CDR3 has 14 residues. V was shortened by 1 base and J by 6 bases, with 12 bases between the two germline ends. The germline CDR1 and CDR2 sequences are SGHTA and FQGNSA. CDR3 in DNA: TGTGCCAGCAGCTTAGTCACAGGTGGGAAGACCCAGTACTTC. Protein: CASSLVTGGKTQYF.

This clonotype was observed a few times. The V and J genes are TRBV30 and TRBJ2-2, with TRBD1 matching over 10 bases. CDR1 is GTSNPN, CDR2 SVGIG, per germline (reference sequence). The length of the CDR3 is 14 residues. Trimming at V came to 8 bases and at J to 5 bases, leaving 8 bases not matched to a gene. Here the CDR3 DNA reads TGTGCCATACTTAGGACAGGGGGAACCGGGGAGCTGTTTTTT. It yields the protein CAILRTGGTGELFF.

This clonotype was observed many times. The J gene is TRBJ1-1, the V gene TRBV20-1, with TRBD1 as a possible D gene (6 bases). Deletions cut 6 bases from V and 0 bases from J, with 11 bases between. This CDR3 contains 13 residues. The V gene's germline CDR1 is DFQATT and CDR2 SNEGSKA (reference sequence). The CDR3 spells CSALRTVNTEAFF. The CDR3 DNA follows: TGCAGTGCGCTACGGACAGTGAACACTGAAGCTTTCTTT.

This clonotype occurred once. This rearrangement joins TRBV28 to TRBJ2-5; TRBD2 is a possible D gene (6 bases). Trimming took 3 bases from V and 5 from J, leaving 16 bases between them. The CDR3 consists of 15 residues. CDR1 and CDR2 from the germline V gene are MDHEN and SYDVKM. The CDR3 nucleotides are TGTGCCAGCAGTTTCCTTCGGGCAGGGAGGGAGACCCAGTACTTC. Its translation is CASSFLRAGRETQYF.